The sample holds many counts of the clone carrying this TCR beta chain. Unique molecular identifiers tagged every individual TCR cDNA molecule. MiXCR, run by TCRdb on the 5' RACE reads, gives a single entry per CDR3 protein. Among about 38,000 distinct CDR3 sequences listed, around 7.2% were seen once. These data come from a study of spatial heterogeneity in lung cancer. Trimming cost V 4 bases and J 5 bases; bases outside gene matches: 6. Per germline, CDR1 SGHRS and CDR2 YFSETQ. This CDR3 spans 15 amino acids. Time point: sample taken at primary tumor resection. No cell sorting; template was whole RNA from tumor, lung tissue or PBMC.

The chain joins TRBV5-1 to TRBJ2-5; 12 bases line up with TRBD1. The TCR sequence derives from a male donor with early-stage non-small cell lung cancer. The material was PBMCs, obtained at surgery. The CDR3 sequence: CASSGDRGPGETQYF. The CDR3 region has the DNA TGCGCCAGCAGCGGGGACAGGGGGCCGGGGGAGACCCAGTACTTC.